This T cell receptor beta chain comes out of a study of vaccination and CD4 T cells after COVID-19. Study as a whole: Convalescent persons amounted to six males plus four females, two of whom were Hispanic.

The Oncomine TCR Beta short-read assay was applied to DNA of cultured CD4+ T cells. TCRdb ran MiXCR on the PCR reads and lists one entry per CDR3 protein. The data contain about 9,900 distinct CDR3 sequences, around a third of them singletons. A note on this clonotype: What it recognizes is unknown.

Deletions cut 3 bases from V and 5 bases from J, with 13 bases between. The CDR3 has 14 residues. Germline V CDR1 and CDR2: SGHDN, FVKESK. Specified treatment: roughly 11-day PBMC culture with coronavirus spike peptide pools or control peptides (ViraFEST assay). The collection of CD4+ T cells from the unexposed donor took place before the COVID-19 pandemic (2011-2018). Sequencing was carried out using CD4+ T cells from blood, cultured in vitro. The chain uses TRBV14 and TRBJ2-5, with D unresolved. The TCR sequence derives from a human donor in good health. CDR3 DNA: TGTGCCAGCAGCCAGAACAATTGGGTGGAGACCCAGTACTTC. This encodes CASSQNNWVETQYF.